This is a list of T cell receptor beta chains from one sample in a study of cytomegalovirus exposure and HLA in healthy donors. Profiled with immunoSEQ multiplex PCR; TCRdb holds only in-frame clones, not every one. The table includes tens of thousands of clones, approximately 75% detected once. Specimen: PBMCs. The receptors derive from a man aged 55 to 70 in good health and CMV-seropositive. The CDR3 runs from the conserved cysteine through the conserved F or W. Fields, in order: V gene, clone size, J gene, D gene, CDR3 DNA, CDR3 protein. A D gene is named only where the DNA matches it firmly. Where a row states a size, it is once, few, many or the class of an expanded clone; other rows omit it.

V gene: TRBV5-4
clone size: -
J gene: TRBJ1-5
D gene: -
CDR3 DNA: TGTGCCAGCAGCTCGACACCCCAGGTGGGCAATCAGCCCCAGCATTTT
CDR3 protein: CASSSTPQVGNQPQHF

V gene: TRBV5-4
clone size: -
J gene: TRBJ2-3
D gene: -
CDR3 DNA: TGTGCCAGCAGCCAAAACCAGGGTCCAGATACGCAGTATTTT
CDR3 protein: CASSQNQGPDTQYF

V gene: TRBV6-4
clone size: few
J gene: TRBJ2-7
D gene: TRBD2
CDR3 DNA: TGTGCCAGCAGTGTTAGCGGGGGGGCGATCTACGAGCAGTACTTC
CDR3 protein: CASSVSGGAIYEQYF

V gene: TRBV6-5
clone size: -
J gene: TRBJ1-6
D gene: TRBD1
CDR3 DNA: TGTGCCAGTAGACAGGGTAGTGATTCACCCCTCCACTTT
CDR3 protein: CASRQGSDSPLHF

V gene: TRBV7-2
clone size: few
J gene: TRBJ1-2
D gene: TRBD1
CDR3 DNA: TGTGCCAGCAGCGCAGGGGGCTCAGGCTATGGCTACACCTTC
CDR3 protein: CASSAGGSGYGYTF

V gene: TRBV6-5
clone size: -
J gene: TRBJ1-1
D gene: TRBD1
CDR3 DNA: TGTGCCAGCAGTTACCAAGGACAGGGAGCTGAAGCTTTCTTT
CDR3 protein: CASSYQGQGAEAFF

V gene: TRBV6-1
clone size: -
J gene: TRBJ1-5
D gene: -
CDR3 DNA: TGTGCCAGCAGTGAAAACAGGGCTTACAGCAATCAGCCCCAGCATTTT
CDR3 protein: CASSENRAYSNQPQHF

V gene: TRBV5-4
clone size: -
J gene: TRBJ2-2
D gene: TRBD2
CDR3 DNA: TGTGCCAGCAGCTTCACTAGCGGCACCGGGGAGCTGTTTTTT
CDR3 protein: CASSFTSGTGELFF

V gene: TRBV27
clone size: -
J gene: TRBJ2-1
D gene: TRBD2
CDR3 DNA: TGTGCCAGCAGTCTCTCTAGCGGGGCCTACAATGAGCAGTTCTTC
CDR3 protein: CASSLSSGAYNEQFF

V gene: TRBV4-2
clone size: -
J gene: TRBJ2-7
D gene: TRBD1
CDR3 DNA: TGTGCCAACAGCCCGGACAGGGCCTATTCCTACGAGCAGTACTTC
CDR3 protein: CANSPDRAYSYEQYF

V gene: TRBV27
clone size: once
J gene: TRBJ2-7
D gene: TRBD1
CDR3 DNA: TGTGCCAGCAGTTTTAGAGGGGGCGGATACGAGCAGTACTTC
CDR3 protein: CASSFRGGGYEQYF

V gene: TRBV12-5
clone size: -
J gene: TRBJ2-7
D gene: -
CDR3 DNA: TGTGCTAGTGGTTTGCATATTCCGCGGAAGTACGAGCAGTACTTC
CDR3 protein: CASGLHIPRKYEQYF

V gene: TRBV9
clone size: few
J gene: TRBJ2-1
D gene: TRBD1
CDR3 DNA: TGTGCCAGCAGCGCCTCGGGACAGGGAGCCTACAATGAGCAGTTCTTC
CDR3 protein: CASSASGQGAYNEQFF

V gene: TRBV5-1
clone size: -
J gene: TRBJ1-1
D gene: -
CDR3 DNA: TGCGCCAGCAGCTTGGACAGGAGAAACACTGAAGCTTTCTTT
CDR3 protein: CASSLDRRNTEAFF

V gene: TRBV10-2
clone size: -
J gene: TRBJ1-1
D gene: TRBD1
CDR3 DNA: TGCGCCAGCAGAGGACAAACAGGGGGAGCTTTCTTT
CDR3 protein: CASRGQTGGAFF

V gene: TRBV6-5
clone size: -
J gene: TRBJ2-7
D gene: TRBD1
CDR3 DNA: TGTGCCAGCAGTTACTCCGGGACAGGGGTGAGCGAGCAGTACTTC
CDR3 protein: CASSYSGTGVSEQYF

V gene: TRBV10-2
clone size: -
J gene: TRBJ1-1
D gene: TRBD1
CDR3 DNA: TGCGCCAGCAGGGACAGGGGAATTTTAAACACTGAAGCTTTCTTT
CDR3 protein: CASRDRGILNTEAFF

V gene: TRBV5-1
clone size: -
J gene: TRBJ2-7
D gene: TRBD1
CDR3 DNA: TGCGCCAGCAGCTTGGGAAGACAGGGGGGATCTTACGAGCAGTACTTC
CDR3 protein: CASSLGRQGGSYEQYF

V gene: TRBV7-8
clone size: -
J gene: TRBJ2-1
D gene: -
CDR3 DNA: TGTGCCAGCAGTAGGCCGCCGAGACAAGACCCCTACAATGAGCAGTTCTTC
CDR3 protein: CASSRPPRQDPYNEQFF

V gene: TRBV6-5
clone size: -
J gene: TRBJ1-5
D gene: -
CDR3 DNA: TGTGCCAGTCCTGTGAGCAATCAGCCCCAGCATTTT
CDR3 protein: CASPVSNQPQHF

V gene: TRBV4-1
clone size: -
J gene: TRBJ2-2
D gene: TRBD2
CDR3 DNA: TGCGCCAGCAGCCAAGAAGGGCTAGCGGTCGGGGAGCTGTTTTTT
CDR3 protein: CASSQEGLAVGELFF

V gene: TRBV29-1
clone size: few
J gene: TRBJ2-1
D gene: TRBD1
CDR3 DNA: TGCACCGGACAGGGGTCCTACAATGAGCAGTTCTTC
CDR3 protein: CTGQGSYNEQFF

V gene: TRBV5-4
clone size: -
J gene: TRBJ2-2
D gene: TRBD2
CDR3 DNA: TGTGCCAGCAGCTTTAGCGGGGGGGGGAACACCGGGGAGCTGTTTTTT
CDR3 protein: CASSFSGGGNTGELFF

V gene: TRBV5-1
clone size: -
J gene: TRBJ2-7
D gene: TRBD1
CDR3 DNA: TGCGCCAGCAGCTTGGGGGGACAGGGATACTACGAGCAGTACTTC
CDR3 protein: CASSLGGQGYYEQYF

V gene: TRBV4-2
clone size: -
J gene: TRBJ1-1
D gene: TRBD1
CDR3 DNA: TGTGCCAGCAGCCCAACCGGGACAGGGGCCGCTTTCTTT
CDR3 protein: CASSPTGTGAAFF

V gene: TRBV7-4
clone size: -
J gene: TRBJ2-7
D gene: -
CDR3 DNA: TGTGCCAGCAGCTCTTCCAGGGGCCCCTACGAGCAGTACTTC
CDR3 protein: CASSSSRGPYEQYF

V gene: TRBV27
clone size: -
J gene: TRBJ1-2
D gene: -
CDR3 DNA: TGTGCCAGCAGTTTATTTCAGGGTGACCGCGGCTACACCTTC
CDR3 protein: CASSLFQGDRGYTF

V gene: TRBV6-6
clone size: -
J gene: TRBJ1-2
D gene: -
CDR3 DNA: TGTGCCAGCAGTTACTCCCCCCCGGGGAGCAACTATGGCTACACCTTC
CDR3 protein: CASSYSPPGSNYGYTF

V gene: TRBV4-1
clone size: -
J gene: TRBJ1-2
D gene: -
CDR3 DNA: TGCGCCAGCAGCCAAGAAACATCTAACTATGGCTACACCTTC
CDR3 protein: CASSQETSNYGYTF

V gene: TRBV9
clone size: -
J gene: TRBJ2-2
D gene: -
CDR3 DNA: TGTGCCAGCAGCGTTCTCTCAGGGACCGGGGAGCTGTTTTTT
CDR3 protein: CASSVLSGTGELFF

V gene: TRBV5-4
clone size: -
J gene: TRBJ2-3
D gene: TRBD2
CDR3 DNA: TGTGCCAGCAGCTTGGTAGCGGGAGGGCCTACAGATACGCAGTATTTT
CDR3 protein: CASSLVAGGPTDTQYF

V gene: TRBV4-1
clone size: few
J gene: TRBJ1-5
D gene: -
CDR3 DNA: TGCGCCAGCAGCCAAGATGTCTCTACCGGGGTTCAGCCCCAGCATTTT
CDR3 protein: CASSQDVSTGVQPQHF

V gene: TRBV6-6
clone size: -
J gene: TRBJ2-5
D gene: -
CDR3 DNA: TGTGCCAGCAGTTATTTGAGGGACAACCAAGAGACCCAGTACTTC
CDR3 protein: CASSYLRDNQETQYF

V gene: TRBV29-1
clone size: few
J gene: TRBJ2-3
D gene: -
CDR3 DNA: TGCAGCGTTGACCATACAGGACGTAGGACAGATACGCAGTATTTT
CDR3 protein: CSVDHTGRRTDTQYF

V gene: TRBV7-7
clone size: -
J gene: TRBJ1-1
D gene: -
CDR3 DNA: TGTGCTAGCAGCTTCTCTCGGAACACTGAAGCTTTCTTT
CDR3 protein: CASSFSRNTEAFF

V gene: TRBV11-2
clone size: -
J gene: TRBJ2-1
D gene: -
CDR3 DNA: TGTGCCAGCAGCATCCCGGCCCTAGACTACAATGAGCAGTTCTTC
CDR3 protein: CASSIPALDYNEQFF

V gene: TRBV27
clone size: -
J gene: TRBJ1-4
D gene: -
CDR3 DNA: TGTGCCAGCAGTTCAAGGGGGAGGGGTGAAAAACTGTTTTTT
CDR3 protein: CASSSRGRGEKLFF

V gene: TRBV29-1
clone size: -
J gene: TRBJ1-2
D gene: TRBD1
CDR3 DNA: TGCAGCGTTAAAACAACAGGGGATATAGGTTATGGCTACACCTTC
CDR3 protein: CSVKTTGDIGYGYTF

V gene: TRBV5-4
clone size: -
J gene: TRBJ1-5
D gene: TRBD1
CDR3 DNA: TGTGCCAGCAGCTGGGGGACAGGGGGTTTTAGCAATCAGCCCCAGCATTTT
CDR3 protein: CASSWGTGGFSNQPQHF

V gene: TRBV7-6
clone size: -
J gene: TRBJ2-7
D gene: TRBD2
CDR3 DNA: TGTGCCAGCAGCCCGGACTCCTGGCGGGAGTACGAGCAGTACTTC
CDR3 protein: CASSPDSWREYEQYF

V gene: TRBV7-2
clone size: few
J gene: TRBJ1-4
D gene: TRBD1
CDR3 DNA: TGTGCCAGCAGCTTAGAGCGCAGGGGGAATGAAAAACTGTTTTTT
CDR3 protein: CASSLERRGNEKLFF

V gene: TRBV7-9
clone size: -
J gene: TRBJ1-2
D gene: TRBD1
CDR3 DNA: TGTGCCAGCAGCTTAGGACAGGGAGCTGGTGGCTACACCTTC
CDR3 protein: CASSLGQGAGGYTF

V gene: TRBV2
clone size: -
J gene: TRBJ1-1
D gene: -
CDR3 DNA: TGTGCCAGCAGAGACATGAACACTGAAGCTTTCTTT
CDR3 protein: CASRDMNTEAFF

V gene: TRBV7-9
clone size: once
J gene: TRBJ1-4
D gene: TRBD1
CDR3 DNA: TGTGCCAGCAGCGCCAGACAGGGGGCGGGTGAAAAACTGTTTTTT
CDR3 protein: CASSARQGAGEKLFF

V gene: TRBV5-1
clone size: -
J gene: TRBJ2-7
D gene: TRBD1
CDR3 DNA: TGCGCCAGCAGCCCCAACAGGGGGTTCGGCTACGAGCAGTACTTC
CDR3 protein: CASSPNRGFGYEQYF

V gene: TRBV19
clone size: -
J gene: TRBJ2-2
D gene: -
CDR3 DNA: TGTGCCAGTAGTAAAACAGGGACGAACACCGGGGAGCTGTTTTTT
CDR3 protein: CASSKTGTNTGELFF

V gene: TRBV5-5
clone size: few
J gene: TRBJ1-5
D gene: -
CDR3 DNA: TGTGCCAGCAGCTTGGAGCGGCAGGGGACTCAGCCCCAGCATTTT
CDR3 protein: CASSLERQGTQPQHF

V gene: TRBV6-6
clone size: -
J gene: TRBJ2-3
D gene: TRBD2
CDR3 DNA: TGTGCCAGCAGCTCCGGACTAGCGGGACGCACAGATACGCAGTATTTT
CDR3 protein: CASSSGLAGRTDTQYF

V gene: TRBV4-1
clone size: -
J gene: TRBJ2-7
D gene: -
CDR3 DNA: TGCGCCAGCAGCCAAGTTGACAGGCACGAGCAGTACTTC
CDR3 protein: CASSQVDRHEQYF

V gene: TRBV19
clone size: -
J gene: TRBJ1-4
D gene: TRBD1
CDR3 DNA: TGTGCCACCGCGACGAGGGGGCGGGATGAAAAACTGTTTTTT
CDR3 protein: CATATRGRDEKLFF

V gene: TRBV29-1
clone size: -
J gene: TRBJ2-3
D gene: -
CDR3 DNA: TGCAGCGTAAGAACGACTCGAGGCACAGATACGCAGTATTTT
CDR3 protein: CSVRTTRGTDTQYF

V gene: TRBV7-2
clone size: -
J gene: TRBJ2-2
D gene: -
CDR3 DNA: TGTGCCAGCAGCTCCTCCTCTAGGAACACCGGGGAGCTGTTTTTT
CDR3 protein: CASSSSSRNTGELFF

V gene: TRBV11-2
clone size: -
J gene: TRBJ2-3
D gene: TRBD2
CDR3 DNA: TGTGCCAGCAGCTTAGATAAACTAGCGGGAACGCAGTATTTT
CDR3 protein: CASSLDKLAGTQYF

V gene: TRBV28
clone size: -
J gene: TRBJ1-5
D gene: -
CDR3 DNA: TGTGCCAGCAGTTCCCCCACCGTAGCCCAGCATTTT
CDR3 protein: CASSSPTVAQHF

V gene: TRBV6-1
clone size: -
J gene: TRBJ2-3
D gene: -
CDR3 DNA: TGTGCCAGCAGTGAATGGGTAGGGACTCGGACAGATACGCAGTATTTT
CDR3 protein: CASSEWVGTRTDTQYF

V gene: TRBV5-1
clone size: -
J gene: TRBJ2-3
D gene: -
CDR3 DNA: TGCGCCAGCAGCGCGACAGCAGATACGCAGTATTTT
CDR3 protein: CASSATADTQYF